This TCR beta chain stems from a study of T cell repertoires in cytomegalovirus infection. About the research overall: CMV infection together with matching HLA type was indicated by public TCR beta signatures. Overall study results and limits: The response measured ex vivo was dominated by TCR beta clonotypes (HLA-C-restricted and CMV-specific). The cumulative frequency of public TCR beta families distinguished individuals who carried CMV together with the relevant HLA.

Per germline, CDR1 LGHNA and CDR2 YSLEER. The CDR3 spans 16 residues. The V gene lost 1 base and the J gene lost 0 bases, with 10 bases spanning the gap. TCRdb passed the reads through MiXCR, listing each CDR3 protein once. The sample lists 500,000 to 600,000 distinct CDR3 sequences, more than 15% occurring once. This clonotype was recorded a few times. Antigen specificity is unknown. The chain carries TRBV4-3 and TRBJ1-5, with D uncertain. Material: CD8+ T cells from PBMCs. This receptor was taken from a human donor in good health (CMV status not recorded). Some clones in this sample may be carry-over from other donors' samples. CDR3 nucleotides: TGCGCCAGCAGCCAAGTCTACGGGTATAGCAATCAGCCCCAGCATTTT. Translated: CASSQVYGYSNQPQHF.